This is a list of T cell receptor beta chains from one sample in a study of cytomegalovirus exposure and HLA in healthy donors. Clones were read by immunoSEQ multiplex PCR, and TCRdb kept only the in-frame ones, dropping some. The table records roughly 100,000 clones, 78% of them present only once. The sample was PBMCs. Receptors were obtained from a man aged 30 to 45 in good health and CMV-seronegative. CDR3s include the opening cysteine and the closing phenylalanine or tryptophan. D genes are given only for firm matches. For some rows the clone size is stated as once, few or many, or as a class when expanded; others skip it.

>-|14|-|TRBJ2-3|TRBV30
CAWTQGTSTDTQYF
TGTGCCTGGACTCAGGGAACTAGCACAGATACGCAGTATTTT
>few|12|-|TRBJ2-1|TRBV25-1
CASSGYSNEQFF
TGTGCCAGCAGTGGATATAGCAATGAGCAGTTCTTC
>-|14|TRBD1|TRBJ1-2|TRBV9
CASSLGQGRYGYTF
TGTGCCAGCAGTCTCGGACAGGGGAGATATGGCTACACCTTC
>-|15|TRBD1|TRBJ2-2|TRBV6-5
CASSRQGAVTGELFF
TGTGCCAGCAGCAGACAGGGGGCAGTCACCGGGGAGCTGTTTTTT
>once|15|TRBD2|TRBJ2-3|TRBV28
CASRRTSVSTDTQYF
TGTGCCAGCAGGAGGACTAGCGTAAGCACAGATACGCAGTATTTT
>few|17|TRBD2|TRBJ2-1|TRBV19
CASSRIGLADIYNEQFF
TGTGCCAGTAGTAGAATCGGACTAGCTGACATCTACAATGAGCAGTTCTTC
>-|15|TRBD1|TRBJ2-6|TRBV7-9
CASSPGQGPPFVLTF
TGTGCCAGCAGCCCCGGACAGGGGCCTCCGTTTGTCCTGACTTTC
>-|16|-|TRBJ1-1|TRBV7-8
CASSLARDAENTEAFF
TGTGCCAGCAGCTTAGCGCGGGACGCCGAGAACACTGAAGCTTTCTTT
>-|16|TRBD2|TRBJ2-3|TRBV28
CASSTLAGLNTDTQYF
TGTGCCAGCAGTACACTAGCGGGGCTAAACACAGATACGCAGTATTTT
>-|13|-|TRBJ1-2|TRBV6-6
CASSYQGSGGYTF
TGTGCCAGCAGTTACCAGGGAAGTGGTGGCTACACCTTC
>once|15|-|TRBJ1-4|TRBV18
CASSEQTGRNEKLFF
TGTGCCAGCTCAGAACAAACAGGGCGTAATGAAAAACTGTTTTTT
>-|17|TRBD2|TRBJ2-3|TRBV7-2
CASSLWLGTSKSDTQYF
TGTGCCAGCAGCTTATGGTTAGGGACTAGTAAATCAGATACGCAGTATTTT
>-|12|TRBD1|TRBJ2-7|TRBV27
CASSWAGGVQYF
TGTGCCAGCAGTTGGGCAGGGGGCGTTCAGTACTTC
>-|15|TRBD2|TRBJ2-7|TRBV15
CATSRDSGGAYEQYF
TGTGCCACCAGCAGAGATAGCGGGGGAGCCTACGAGCAGTACTTC
>-|14|-|TRBJ1-4|TRBV6-5
CASSSKGGIEKLFF
TGTGCCAGCAGCTCCAAGGGGGGGATCGAAAAACTGTTTTTT
>-|16|-|TRBJ2-3|TRBV5-6
CASSLGRRGSTDTQYF
TGTGCCAGCAGCCTGGGCCGGCGGGGAAGCACAGATACGCAGTATTTT
>-|15|-|TRBJ1-4|TRBV18
CASSPGGSTNEKLFF
TGTGCCAGCTCACCAGGAGGGTCAACTAATGAAAAACTGTTTTTT
>-|15|TRBD1|TRBJ1-2|TRBV19
CASSATGAFYSGYTF
TGTGCCAGTAGCGCGACAGGGGCCTTCTATTCCGGCTACACCTTC
>few|15|TRBD2|TRBJ2-7|TRBV28
CASRITSGSVYEQYF
TGTGCCAGCCGGATAACTAGCGGGAGCGTCTACGAGCAGTACTTC
>few|14|-|TRBJ2-1|TRBV2
CASSNSYSYNEQFF
TGTGCCAGCAGTAACAGTTACTCCTACAATGAGCAGTTCTTC
>-|14|-|TRBJ1-4|TRBV5-1
CASRPGRSNEKLFF
TGCGCCAGCAGACCGGGGAGATCTAATGAAAAACTGTTTTTT
>once|15|-|TRBJ2-1|TRBV9
CASSVGPGPRNEQFF
TGTGCCAGCAGCGTCGGTCCGGGTCCTCGGAATGAGCAGTTCTTC
>-|15|TRBD1|TRBJ2-2|TRBV27
CASSRDRGHPGELFF
TGTGCCAGCAGCCGGGACAGGGGGCATCCCGGGGAGCTGTTTTTT
>-|15|-|TRBJ2-5|TRBV19
CASSRARLGSETQYF
TGTGCCAGTAGTAGAGCCCGGCTCGGGTCCGAGACCCAGTACTTC
>few|15|TRBD2|TRBJ2-3|TRBV7-9
CASSFRREDQDTQYF
TGTGCCAGCAGCTTTAGGCGGGAGGACCAAGATACGCAGTATTTT
>-|16|TRBD1|TRBJ2-7|TRBV19
CASTIAPGTGTYEQYF
TGTGCCAGTACCATCGCCCCTGGGACAGGTACCTACGAGCAGTACTTC
>-|15|TRBD1|TRBJ1-4|TRBV6-5
CASSFLADRGEKLFF
TGTGCCAGCAGTTTCCTAGCGGACAGGGGTGAAAAACTGTTTTTT
>-|18|TRBD1|TRBJ1-6|TRBV11-2
CASSPIIGAGGYNSPLHF
TGTGCCAGCAGCCCAATTATTGGGGCAGGGGGTTACAATTCACCCCTCCACTTT
>-|15|-|TRBJ2-1|TRBV5-1
CASSLGGTAYNEQFF
TGCGCCAGCAGCTTGGGCGGGACAGCCTACAATGAGCAGTTCTTC
>-|15|-|TRBJ2-2|TRBV6-5
CASSYIGGNTGELFF
TGTGCCAGCAGTTACATAGGGGGAAACACCGGGGAGCTGTTTTTT
>-|15|TRBD1|TRBJ1-3|TRBV9
CASSETGSSGNTIYF
TGTGCCAGCAGCGAGACAGGGAGCTCTGGAAACACCATATATTTT
>-|16|TRBD2|TRBJ2-3|TRBV5-4
CASSQLAGWGTDTQYF
TGTGCCAGCAGCCAATTAGCGGGATGGGGTACAGATACGCAGTATTTT
>-|17|-|TRBJ2-7|TRBV27
CASSLSPWALNSYEQYF
TGTGCCAGCAGTTTATCTCCTTGGGCGCTGAACTCCTACGAGCAGTACTTC
>-|16|TRBD2|TRBJ2-1|TRBV5-8
CASSFSSSGSYNEQFF
TGTGCCAGCAGCTTTTCTTCTAGCGGGTCTTACAATGAGCAGTTCTTC
>-|16|-|TRBJ2-1|TRBV15
CATSRAGVASYNEQFF
TGTGCCACCAGCAGAGCAGGCGTCGCCTCCTACAATGAGCAGTTCTTC
>-|13|-|TRBJ1-1|TRBV7-2
CASSRGFGTEAFF
TGTGCCAGCAGCAGGGGCTTCGGCACTGAAGCTTTCTTT
>-|16|TRBD1|TRBJ1-2|TRBV10-3
CAIRKQGAHVNYGYTF
TGTGCCATCAGAAAACAGGGGGCCCACGTCAACTATGGCTACACCTTC
>-|17|TRBD2|TRBJ2-5|TRBV5-4
CASSPPTSGRNGETQYF
TGTGCCAGCAGCCCCCCGACTAGCGGGAGGAATGGCGAGACCCAGTACTTC
>few|13|-|TRBJ1-3|TRBV6-5
CASSIESGNTIYF
TGTGCCAGCAGTATAGAGTCTGGAAACACCATATATTTT
>-|16|-|TRBJ2-7|TRBV7-9
CASSTDSRVGSYEQYF
TGTGCCAGCAGCACCGACTCGCGGGTCGGGTCCTACGAGCAGTACTTC
>-|15|-|TRBJ2-6|TRBV9
CASSVTVSGANVLTF
TGTGCCAGCAGCGTCACGGTCTCTGGGGCCAACGTCCTGACTTTC
>-|17|-|TRBJ2-7|TRBV14
CASSQGHRTSSGYEQYF
TGTGCCAGCAGCCAAGGGCACAGGACGTCTTCAGGCTACGAGCAGTACTTC
>-|16|TRBD1|TRBJ1-2|TRBV19
CASSIGGGQGNYGYTF
TGTGCCAGTAGTATAGGAGGGGGACAGGGGAACTATGGCTACACCTTC
>-|19|TRBD1|TRBJ1-1|TRBV4-1
CASSQRLRGLATSGTEAFF
TGCGCCAGCAGCCAACGCCTAAGGGGGCTGGCGACTTCGGGGACTGAAGCTTTCTTT
>-|14|-|TRBJ1-2|TRBV7-2
CASGILQGFSGYTF
TGTGCCAGCGGAATTTTACAGGGCTTCTCTGGCTACACCTTC
>-|13|TRBD2|TRBJ2-1|TRBV10-1
CASRRTSGDEQFF
TGCGCCAGCAGAAGGACTAGCGGGGATGAGCAGTTCTTC
>-|15|-|TRBJ1-5|TRBV18
CASSPSVSANQPQHF
TGTGCCAGCTCACCTAGCGTCAGCGCCAATCAGCCCCAGCATTTT
>-|15|TRBD1|TRBJ1-1|TRBV6-6
CASSYSGQGGTEAFF
TGTGCCAGCAGTTACTCTGGACAGGGTGGAACTGAAGCTTTCTTT
>-|12|-|TRBJ2-3|TRBV28
CATETDTDTQYF
TGTGCCACCGAGACAGACACAGATACGCAGTATTTT
>-|14|TRBD2|TRBJ2-1|TRBV19
CASSLAGVLNEQFF
TGTGCCAGTTCTTTAGCGGGAGTCTTGAATGAGCAGTTCTTC
>-|15|TRBD1|TRBJ1-1|TRBV4-1
CASSPRTGFNTEAFF
TGCGCCAGCAGCCCTCGGACAGGGTTTAACACTGAAGCTTTCTTT
>-|15|-|TRBJ1-5|TRBV19
CASSIVKGGNQPQHF
TGTGCCAGTAGTATAGTGAAGGGAGGCAATCAGCCCCAGCATTTT
>-|15|-|TRBJ1-3|TRBV18
CASSPTGSDGNTIYF
TGTGCCAGCTCACCAACAGGGAGTGACGGAAACACCATATATTTT